The 20 T cell receptor beta chains presented below share a single source sample, sequenced in a study of CD8+CD57+ T cells in acquired aplastic anemia. The template for TCR beta VDJ and CDR3 sequence profiling was genomic DNA. TCRdb re-derived calls from the reads in MiXCR, one entry per CDR3 protein. Of under 350,000 distinct CDR3 sequences listed, roughly half were seen once; the top ten hold approximately 8%. Sequencing was performed on sorted CD4+, CD8+, or CD8+CD57+ T cells (not recorded which) from PBMCs. The receptors originated from a human donor with severe aplastic anemia or a healthy control (not recorded which).

This clonotype was picked up many times. The CDR3 protein is CASSVDLAAEAFF. The CDR3 DNA follows: TGTGCCAGCAGCGTAGATTTGGCAGCTGAAGCTTTCTTT. The chain has TRBV9 and TRBJ1-1; D uncertain. The CDR3 covers 13 residues. CDR1 and CDR2 from the germline V gene are SGDLS and YYNGEE. The V end was cut by 0 bases, the J end by 6 bases, with 9 bases between.

V gene TRBV2 combines with J gene TRBJ1-1; D call uncertain. Trimming shortened V by 10 bases and J by 1 base, and 7 bases separated the two germline ends. The germline V gene has CDR1 SNHLY and CDR2 FYNNEI. This CDR3 region has 11 residues. CDR3 amino acids: CATKGNTEAFF. The CDR3 DNA reads TGTGCCACCAAGGGGAACACTGAAGCTTTCTTT.

This chain joins TRBV15 and TRBJ1-5; no firm D call. CDR3 size: 16 residues. V lost 3 bases to trimming and J lost 1 base, with 13 bases between them. CDR1 is LNHNV, CDR2 YYDKDF, per germline (reference sequence). The CDR3 here is CATSRRFSGSNQPQHF. The CDR3 DNA reads as TGTGCCACCAGCAGGAGATTTTCGGGGAGCAATCAGCCCCAGCATTTT.

This clonotype was counted at least ten times. The rearrangement joins TRBV4-2 to TRBJ2-7, with 8 nucleotides matching TRBD2. The CDR3 covers 16 residues. With V trimmed by 0 bases and J by 5 bases, 9 bases remained unmatched. Germline CDR1 is LGHNA and CDR2 is YNFKEQ. The CDR3 coding sequence is TGTGCCAGCAGCCAAGATATGACGGGGGGGCCGGACGAGCAGTACTTC. Its translation is CASSQDMTGGPDEQYF.

This rearrangement joins TRBV5-1 to TRBJ2-7; maybe TRBD2 (6 bases). The germline gives CDR1 SGHRS, CDR2 YFSETQ. V dropped 3 bases and J dropped 8 bases, with 9 bases sitting between them. The CDR3 runs to 11 residues. CDR3 DNA: TGCGCCAGCAGCTGGGAGGACAAGCAGTACTTC. As protein: CASSWEDKQYF.

This clonotype came up many times. The V call is TRBV5-1, the J call TRBJ2-7; D unresolved. The CDR3 contains 14 residues. V gave up 4 bases and J gave up 5 bases, with 16 bases separating them. Per the germline V gene, CDR1 is SGHRS and CDR2 is YFSETQ. Here the CDR3 reads CASSAGLARNEQYF. CDR3 DNA: TGCGCCAGCAGCGCCGGCCTGGCTAGAAACGAGCAGTACTTC.

This clonotype was seen once. CDR3 sequence: CASRLSGSSYNEQFF. As DNA, the CDR3 is TGTGCCAGCAGATTGAGCGGGAGCTCCTACAATGAGCAGTTCTTC. The chain uses TRBV7-9 and TRBJ2-1, with 8 bases lining up with TRBD2. V dropped 6 bases and J dropped 0; count of bases not matched to a gene: 4. The CDR3 runs to 15 residues. Looked up from germline, CDR1 is SEHNR and CDR2 is FQNEAQ (reference sequence).

The gene calls are TRBV12-3 or TRBV12-4 and TRBJ2-7, with 9 bases fitting TRBD1. The junction had 7 bases not matched to a gene; V was cut back by 5 bases and J by 5 bases. CDR3 length: 14 amino acids. CDR3 sequence reads: CASSAGQGTHEQYF. The CDR3 region has the DNA TGTGCCAGCAGTGCCGGACAGGGGACCCACGAGCAGTACTTC.

This clonotype was found many times. The chain combines TRBV6-5 with TRBJ2-5, with 12 bases identical to TRBD2. V trimming: 2 bases; J trimming: 5 bases; junction bases outside the gene matches: 9. Per germline, CDR1 MNHEY and CDR2 SVGAGI. The CDR3 consists of 17 residues. The CDR3 sequence: CASSYVVLAGGPETQYF. The CDR3 DNA follows: TGTGCCAGCAGTTACGTGGTGCTAGCGGGGGGGCCGGAGACCCAGTACTTC.

At least ten counts were recorded for this clonotype. This chain uses TRBV20-1 with TRBJ2-1; D gene ambiguous. The V and J ends lost 0 bases and 0 bases respectively, with 12 bases between them. Germline V CDR1 and CDR2: DFQATT, SNEGSKA (reference sequence). The length of the CDR3 is 16 residues. This chain's CDR3 is CSARDRAPSSYNEQFF. Written as DNA, the CDR3 is TGCAGTGCTAGAGATCGGGCACCTAGCTCCTACAATGAGCAGTTCTTC.

The rearrangement uses TRBV7-2 and TRBJ2-7, with a tentative D call TRBD2 (6 bases). The germline V gene encodes CDR1 SGHTA and CDR2 FQGNSA. V gave up 0 bases and J gave up 11 bases, with 17 bases separating them. The CDR3 loop spans 14 amino acids. The CDR3 DNA reads as TGTGCCAGCAGCTTAGCGGGACGGGGGAGTGAGGAGTACTTC. This sequence encodes CASSLAGRGSEEYF. The variable domain in full, completed from reference TRBV7-2 and TRBJ2-7, reads GAGVSQSPSNKVTEKGKDVELRCDPISGHTALYWYRQSLGQGLEFLIYFQGNSAPDKSGLPSDRFSAERTGGSVSTLTIQRTQQEDSAVYLCASSLAGRGSEEYFGPGTRLTVT.

The chain joins TRBV7-9 to TRBJ2-2; a weak D match, TRBD1 (5 bases). This CDR3 region has 16 residues. The germline V gene has CDR1 SEHNR and CDR2 FQNEAQ (reference sequence). Trimming left V 4 bases short and J 0 bases short, with 12 bases between. CDR3 DNA: TGTGCCAGCAGCTCGAAACAGGTCGCGAACACCGGGGAGCTGTTTTTT. Its protein product is CASSSKQVANTGELFF.

This clonotype was picked up many times. This chain uses TRBV9 with TRBJ2-2, with D tentatively TRBD2 (5 bases). The CDR3 has 16 residues. Trimming removed 0 bases at V and 7 bases at J, with 16 bases between. Germline V gene lookup returns CDR1 SGDLS and CDR2 YYNGEE. CDR3 bases: TGTGCCAGCAGCGTAGCTACAAGGACTCGGGACGGGGAGCTGTTTTTT. This translates into CASSVATRTRDGELFF.

This clonotype was observed a handful of times. The chain uses TRBV18 and TRBJ1-5; 7 bases match TRBD1. The V gene end was trimmed by 2 bases and the J gene end by 4 bases; junction bases not matched to a gene: 14. CDR3 length: 18 amino acids. Germline CDR1 is KGHSH and CDR2 is LQKENI. The CDR3 reads CASSPGAAKAGGNQPQHF. CDR3 sequence (DNA): TGTGCCAGCTCACCAGGAGCAGCAAAAGCAGGGGGGAATCAGCCCCAGCATTTT.

This clonotype appeared once. The rearrangement uses TRBV7-8 and TRBJ2-7; 8 bases are shared with TRBD2. Unmatched junction bases numbered 2, after V lost 2 bases and J lost 2 bases. Germline CDR1 SGHVS, CDR2 FQNEAQ. The CDR3 sequence is 14 residues long. Written as DNA, the CDR3 is TGTGCCAGCAGCTTACCAGCGGGGGCCTACGAGCAGTACTTC. Its protein is CASSLPAGAYEQYF.

V and J are TRBV7-6 and TRBJ2-5; D unresolved. V lost 7 bases and J lost 5, with 8 bases in between. CDR1 is SGHVS and CDR2 is FNYEAQ in the germline V gene. CDR3 size: 11 residues. The CDR3 protein is CASNPVETQYF. The CDR3 nucleotides are TGTGCCAGCAACCCGGTGGAGACCCAGTACTTC.

This clonotype has ten or more counts. The chain is built from TRBV11-2 and TRBJ1-2; the D is unclear. Trimming removed 5 bases at V and 0 bases at J, with 16 bases between. The CDR3 length is 16 residues. Germline CDR1 is SGHAT and CDR2 is FQNNGV. CDR3 coding DNA: TGTGCCAGCAGCGGACTTCGCCGGGAAGCTAACTATGGCTACACCTTC. This gives the protein CASSGLRREANYGYTF.

This clonotype has at least ten counts. The chain employs TRBV9 and TRBJ1-3; tentatively, D is TRBD1 (6 bases). The CDR3 covers 18 residues. V lost 4 bases and J 2 bases, leaving 22 bases between the germline ends. Germline CDR1 reads SGDLS; CDR2 reads YYNGEE. The CDR3 nucleotides are TGTGCCAGCAGCTCCCGTAGAGAGGGGGGGGTTACTGGAAACACCATATATTTT. Its translation is CASSSRREGGVTGNTIYF.

The V call is TRBV7-9, the J call TRBJ2-1, with no clear D. Per the germline V gene, CDR1 is SEHNR and CDR2 is FQNEAQ (reference sequence). The V end lost 5 bases, the J end lost 8 bases, and 22 bases lay between the germline ends. CDR3 length: 16 amino acids. The CDR3 loop is CASSPAVRLQTDEQFF. CDR3 sequence (DNA): TGTGCCAGCAGCCCCGCCGTCCGCCTACAAACGGATGAGCAGTTCTTC.

The chain combines TRBV10-1 with TRBJ2-2; possible D gene TRBD2, 5 bases. In germline, CDR1 is WNHNN, CDR2 SYGVQD (reference sequence). Trimming removed 3 bases at V and 4 bases at J, with 15 bases between. The length of the CDR3 is 16 residues. For the CDR3, the DNA is TGCGCCAGCAGTGATATACTAGTATGGGGCACCGGGGAGCTGTTTTTT. Its translation is CASSDILVWGTGELFF.